The rows below give T cell receptor beta chains drawn from one sample of a study of beta chain features in type 1 diabetes. The method was immunoSEQ multiplex PCR; TCRdb's version includes in-frame clones alone and lacks a portion of them. The profile covers around 180,000 clones, with almost 8% appearing a single time and 0.5% taken by the ten largest. The sequenced sample consisted of central memory CD4+ T cells from blood. The receptors derive from a man younger than 35 with type 1 diabetes. Both conserved end residues are part of each CDR3. D genes are given only for firm matches. The listing skips clone size in some rows; elsewhere it reads once, few, many or a size class.

size: few; V: TRBV5-6; D: -; J: TRBJ1-3; CDR3: CASSPRGHRNTIYF; DNA: TGTGCCAGCAGCCCCAGGGGTCACAGAAACACCATATATTTT
size: few; V: TRBV28; D: TRBD2; J: TRBJ2-7; CDR3: CASSFQTSGSSYEQYF; DNA: TGTGCCAGCAGTTTCCAGACTAGCGGGAGCTCCTACGAGCAGTACTTC
size: few; V: TRBV19; D: TRBD1; J: TRBJ1-5; CDR3: CASLGTVNQPQHF; DNA: TGTGCCAGTCTAGGGACAGTCAATCAGCCCCAGCATTTT
size: -; V: TRBV7-2; D: TRBD2; J: TRBJ2-7; CDR3: CASSSYLGGRGGEQYF; DNA: TGTGCCAGCAGCTCCTACCTGGGAGGGAGGGGCGGCGAGCAGTACTTC
size: few; V: TRBV10-3; D: TRBD1; J: TRBJ2-1; CDR3: CAISRDRGTPGNNEQFF; DNA: TGTGCCATCAGTCGCGACAGGGGGACCCCGGGAAACAATGAGCAGTTCTTC
size: few; V: TRBV14; D: -; J: TRBJ2-1; CDR3: CASSQARSYNEQFF; DNA: TGTGCCAGCAGCCAAGCGAGGTCCTACAATGAGCAGTTCTTC
size: -; V: TRBV7-8; D: -; J: TRBJ2-3; CDR3: CASSLFHRGGDTQYF; DNA: TGTGCCAGCAGCTTATTTCACAGGGGAGGCGATACGCAGTATTTT
size: -; V: TRBV28; D: -; J: TRBJ2-1; CDR3: CASTAGELYNEQFF; DNA: TGTGCCAGCACCGCAGGGGAGCTCTACAATGAGCAGTTCTTC
size: -; V: TRBV25-1; D: TRBD1; J: TRBJ2-7; CDR3: CASSLRTGGHEQYF; DNA: TGTGCCAGCAGTTTGAGGACAGGGGGGCACGAGCAGTACTTC
size: -; V: TRBV5-4; D: -; J: TRBJ2-1; CDR3: CASSFGQGTYNEQFF; DNA: TGTGCCAGCAGCTTTGGGCAGGGGACCTACAATGAGCAGTTCTTC
size: -; V: TRBV10-2; D: -; J: TRBJ2-6; CDR3: CASQGFGANVLTF; DNA: TGCGCCAGCCAGGGATTTGGGGCCAACGTCCTGACTTTC
size: few; V: TRBV11-2; D: TRBD2; J: TRBJ2-7; CDR3: CASSGLIAGGRSYEQYF; DNA: TGTGCCAGCAGCGGGTTGATAGCGGGAGGGCGCTCCTACGAGCAGTACTTC
size: few; V: TRBV7-2; D: TRBD1; J: TRBJ2-1; CDR3: CASSLDRGAYNEQFF; DNA: TGTGCCAGCAGCCTAGACAGGGGGGCCTACAATGAGCAGTTCTTC
size: -; V: TRBV5-1; D: TRBD1; J: TRBJ1-2; CDR3: CASSYDRGRDGYTF; DNA: TGCGCCAGCAGCTATGACAGGGGGCGCGATGGCTACACCTTC
size: many; V: TRBV2; D: TRBD2; J: TRBJ2-1; CDR3: CASPSGRSSYNEQFF; DNA: TGTGCCAGCCCTAGCGGTAGAAGCTCCTACAATGAGCAGTTCTTC
size: few; V: TRBV28; D: TRBD1; J: TRBJ1-2; CDR3: CASSLYSGGANYGYTF; DNA: TGTGCCAGCAGTCTCTATTCAGGGGGAGCAAACTATGGCTACACCTTC
size: -; V: TRBV4-2; D: TRBD1; J: TRBJ2-7; CDR3: CASSQAGTGEGYEQYF; DNA: TGTGCCAGCAGCCAGGCTGGGACAGGGGAGGGCTACGAGCAGTACTTC
size: few; V: TRBV10-3; D: -; J: TRBJ1-2; CDR3: CAISPSDGNYGYTF; DNA: TGTGCCATCAGTCCCAGCGATGGTAACTATGGCTACACCTTC
size: few; V: TRBV5-4; D: -; J: TRBJ2-1; CDR3: CASSLPGLNEQFF; DNA: TGTGCCAGCAGCCTCCCCGGTCTCAATGAGCAGTTCTTC
size: few; V: TRBV28; D: TRBD2; J: TRBJ2-1; CDR3: CASSPVGLASNYNEQFF; DNA: TGTGCCAGCAGCCCGGTAGGACTAGCGAGCAACTACAATGAGCAGTTCTTC
size: few; V: TRBV27; D: -; J: TRBJ1-6; CDR3: CASRPSGARNSPLHF; DNA: TGTGCCAGCAGACCCTCAGGGGCTCGAAATTCACCCCTCCACTTT
size: few; V: TRBV7-9; D: -; J: TRBJ2-6; CDR3: CASSLLGANVLTF; DNA: TGTGCCAGCAGCCTGCTAGGGGCCAACGTCCTGACTTTC
size: -; V: TRBV7-2; D: TRBD2; J: TRBJ2-5; CDR3: CASTRSAGAQETQYF; DNA: TGTGCCAGCACCCGATCAGCGGGGGCCCAAGAGACCCAGTACTTC
size: -; V: TRBV5-1; D: -; J: TRBJ1-2; CDR3: CASSMDSTSYTF; DNA: TGCGCCAGCAGCATGGACAGTACGAGCTACACCTTC
size: -; V: TRBV29-1; D: TRBD1; J: TRBJ1-5; CDR3: CSVGEGGRDQPQHF; DNA: TGCAGCGTTGGCGAAGGGGGCAGAGATCAGCCCCAGCATTTT
size: few; V: TRBV5-1; D: TRBD1; J: TRBJ2-7; CDR3: CASSLGQGGWYEQYF; DNA: TGCGCCAGCAGCCTCGGACAGGGAGGTTGGTACGAGCAGTACTTC
size: -; V: TRBV18; D: TRBD1; J: TRBJ2-5; CDR3: CASSRIGTEETQYF; DNA: TGTGCCAGCTCTCGTATTGGGACAGAAGAGACCCAGTACTTC
size: few; V: TRBV28; D: -; J: TRBJ1-2; CDR3: CASSSPTPNYGYTF; DNA: TGTGCCAGCAGTTCGCCGACACCCAACTATGGCTACACCTTC
size: -; V: TRBV4-1; D: -; J: TRBJ1-1; CDR3: CASSQRRAGTVNTEAFF; DNA: TGCGCCAGCAGCCAAAGGAGGGCAGGGACGGTCAACACTGAAGCTTTCTTT
size: -; V: TRBV5-4; D: -; J: TRBJ2-1; CDR3: CASSLVGGSNEQFF; DNA: TGTGCCAGCAGCTTGGTGGGAGGTTCGAATGAGCAGTTCTTC
size: -; V: TRBV5-4; D: TRBD1; J: TRBJ2-4; CDR3: CASSFDRGGAKNIQYF; DNA: TGTGCCAGCAGCTTTGACAGGGGCGGAGCCAAAAACATTCAGTACTTC
size: -; V: TRBV7-8; D: -; J: TRBJ1-5; CDR3: CASSSGRGRPQHF; DNA: TGTGCCAGCAGCTCAGGGAGGGGAAGGCCCCAGCATTTT
size: few; V: TRBV6-5; D: -; J: TRBJ2-5; CDR3: CASSTRGQETQYF; DNA: TGTGCCAGCAGTACCAGGGGCCAAGAGACCCAGTACTTC
size: -; V: TRBV29-1; D: -; J: TRBJ1-4; CDR3: CSVAGVGANEKLFF; DNA: TGCAGCGTGGCCGGGGTCGGGGCTAATGAAAAACTGTTTTTT
size: few; V: TRBV20-1; D: -; J: TRBJ1-2; CDR3: CSAHRSGYTF; DNA: TGCAGTGCTCACAGGAGTGGCTACACCTTC
size: -; V: TRBV5-4; D: TRBD1; J: TRBJ2-7; CDR3: CASSFRDRGYEQYF; DNA: TGTGCCAGCAGCTTCCGGGACAGGGGATACGAGCAGTACTTC
size: -; V: TRBV29-1; D: -; J: TRBJ2-5; CDR3: CSVDLQGRQETQYF; DNA: TGCAGCGTTGATCTCCAAGGGAGGCAGGAGACCCAGTACTTC
size: -; V: TRBV29-1; D: -; J: TRBJ2-5; CDR3: CSVEKHRSQETQYF; DNA: TGCAGCGTTGAGAAGCACAGGAGCCAAGAGACCCAGTACTTC
size: few; V: TRBV10-3; D: -; J: TRBJ2-5; CDR3: CAISVRGGETQYF; DNA: TGTGCCATCAGTGTACGAGGGGGAGAGACCCAGTACTTC
size: few; V: TRBV28; D: TRBD1; J: TRBJ2-5; CDR3: CASSGTGSEETQYF; DNA: TGTGCCAGCAGTGGGACAGGGAGCGAAGAGACCCAGTACTTC
size: few; V: TRBV18; D: -; J: TRBJ2-3; CDR3: CASSTGMGAFFTDTQYF; DNA: TGTGCCAGCTCAACCGGAATGGGGGCCTTTTTCACAGATACGCAGTATTTT
size: -; V: TRBV28; D: -; J: TRBJ2-7; CDR3: CASSDPGIGTYEQYF; DNA: TGTGCCAGCAGCGACCCGGGGATAGGGACCTACGAGCAGTACTTC
size: many; V: TRBV10-3; D: -; J: TRBJ2-7; CDR3: CAISESPAGHYEQYF; DNA: TGTGCCATCAGTGAGTCCCCGGCAGGGCACTACGAGCAGTACTTC
size: -; V: TRBV7-7; D: -; J: TRBJ1-6; CDR3: CASSLNSNSPLHF; DNA: TGTGCCAGCAGCTTAAACAGTAATTCACCCCTCCACTTT
size: -; V: TRBV6-5; D: -; J: TRBJ1-6; CDR3: CASSYSSGWNSPLHF; DNA: TGTGCCAGCAGTTACTCGAGCGGCTGGAATTCACCCCTCCACTTT
size: few; V: TRBV6-6; D: TRBD2; J: TRBJ2-7; CDR3: CASTETSGFYEQYF; DNA: TGTGCCAGCACGGAGACTAGCGGCTTCTACGAGCAGTACTTC